One sample yielded the 23 T cell receptor beta chains listed below, sequenced in a study of vaccination and CD4 T cells after COVID-19 (dated by TCRdb to 2021 to 2024). No antigen is known for these receptors. Libraries were built with PCR. For sequencing, an Illumina iSeq 100 was employed. DNA from cultured CD4+ T cells underwent TCR sequencing with the Oncomine TCR Beta short-read assay at the Johns Hopkins FTIC core. TCRdb took the public reads, trimmed them with fastp at Q25, ran MiXCR for clone calling and kept in-frame beta chains. Entries that share a CDR3 protein sequence are merged under the most common genes and DNA. This sample is represented by more than 9,500 distinct CDR3 sequences; roughly 65% of them were singletons. The top ten hold over 20% of the sample. Explained via the paper, the treatment or condition label denotes: roughly 11-day PBMC culture with coronavirus spike peptide pools or control peptides (ViraFEST assay).

The sample was CD4+ T cells from blood, cultured in vitro. These TCRs come from a human donor who had recovered from COVID-19.

The chain couples TRBV20-1 to TRBJ2-7; 7 bases line up with TRBD1. Germline V gene lookup returns CDR1 DFQATT and CDR2 SNEGSKA (reference sequence). The CDR3 covers 14 residues. After removal of 0 bases from V and 4 bases from J, the junction contained 6 bases not matched to a gene. Here the CDR3 DNA reads TGCAGTGCTAGAGATAACAACAGGGGTTACGAGCAGTACTTC. This translates into CSARDNNRGYEQYF.

This chain links TRBV20-1 with TRBJ2-7, with D possibly being TRBD2 (5 bases). V was clipped by 6 bases and J by 3 bases, with 18 bases between them. The germline V gene has CDR1 DFQATT and CDR2 SNEGSKA (reference sequence). The CDR3 is 14 amino acids. The CDR3 DNA sequence: TGCAGTGCGACTAACGAAGGGAATATCTACGAGCAGTACTTC. Encoded protein: CSATNEGNIYEQYF.

This chain connects TRBV18 to TRBJ2-6; no clear D gene. Germline V gene data show CDR1 as KGHSH and CDR2 as LQKENI. Trimming stripped 3 bases from V and 0 bases from J, with 6 bases between. The CDR3 runs 15 residues. In DNA form, the CDR3 reads TGTGCCAGCTCACCGGTACCCTCTGGGGCCAACGTCCTGACTTTC. This encodes CASSPVPSGANVLTF.

This chain uses TRBV12-3 or TRBV12-4 with TRBJ2-7; TRBD2 matches 11 bases. The CDR3 has 14 residues. Germline trimming cut 2 bases from V and 9 bases from J; bases unmatched to any gene: 6. The CDR3 coding sequence is TGTGCCAGCAGTTTAATAGCGGGAGGGAGTGGGCAGTACTTC. This sequence encodes CASSLIAGGSGQYF.

The rearrangement links TRBV20-1 to TRBJ2-7, with 9 bases lining up with TRBD1. V shed 6 bases, J shed 3 bases, and the junction held 9 bases outside the gene matches. CDR3 length: 14 amino acids. CDR1 is DFQATT, CDR2 SNEGSKA, per germline (reference sequence). The CDR3 region has the DNA TGCAGTGCGAGTACCGGGACAGGGTTCTACGAGCAGTACTTC. Translation: CSASTGTGFYEQYF.

The rearrangement links TRBV6-2 or TRBV6-3 to TRBJ2-2; 7 bases align to TRBD1. CDR1 and CDR2 (germline): MNHEY, SVGEGT. The CDR3 covers 17 residues. The trim removed 6 bases at V and 1 base at J, leaving 11 bases unmatched. The CDR3 is CASRTRIRTGNTGELFF. The CDR3 DNA follows: TGTGCCAGCAGAACCCGAATCAGGACAGGGAACACCGGGGAGCTGTTTTTT.

This clonotype was detected only a few times. The rearrangement joins TRBV7-3 to TRBJ2-7; 8 bases are shared with TRBD2. CDR1 and CDR2 (germline): SGHTA, FQGTGA. V lost 5 bases to trimming and J lost 0 bases; unmatched junction nucleotides: 3. The CDR3 totals 14 residues. The CDR3: CASSRGGSSYEQYF. For the CDR3, the DNA is TGTGCCAGCAGCCGGGGGGGCAGCTCCTACGAGCAGTACTTC.

This clonotype was observed a handful of times. The chain recombines TRBV6-5 with TRBJ1-1; D remains unclear. This CDR3 region has 15 residues. The ends were cut back, 0 bases at V and 4 bases at J, with 12 bases in the middle. CDR1 and CDR2 (germline): MNHEY, SVGAGI. This CDR3 reads CASSYSRRAGTEAFF. The CDR3 DNA is TGTGCCAGCAGTTACTCTCGGAGGGCGGGCACTGAAGCTTTCTTT.

The J gene is TRBJ2-2, the V gene TRBV20-1; D is perhaps TRBD2 (6 bases). This CDR3 is 15 amino acids long. Per the germline V gene, CDR1 is DFQATT and CDR2 is SNEGSKA (reference sequence). The V end lost 5 bases, the J end lost 0 bases, and 13 bases lay between the germline ends. The CDR3 here is CSAPGLRPNTGELFF. For the CDR3, the DNA is TGCAGTGCTCCCGGACTAAGACCGAACACCGGGGAGCTGTTTTTT.

This sequence joins TRBV2 and TRBJ2-2; D is perhaps TRBD2 (7 bases). Per germline, CDR1 SNHLY and CDR2 FYNNEI. This CDR3 has 13 amino acids. With 6 bases removed from V and 6 bases from J, the gap between germline ends came to 11 bases. The chain's CDR3 is CASRSGGAGELFF. CDR3 DNA sequence: TGTGCCAGCAGATCGGGGGGCGCCGGGGAGCTGTTTTTT.

This clonotype has more than one count but fewer than ten. The chain links TRBV29-1 to TRBJ2-3; D gene unclear. CDR3 length equals 15 residues. V lost 3 bases to trimming and J lost 1 base, with 14 bases between them. The germline V gene encodes CDR1 SQVTM and CDR2 ANQGSEA. The CDR3 protein is CSVEAYVRGTDTQYF. CDR3 coding DNA: TGCAGCGTTGAGGCATATGTAAGGGGCACAGATACGCAGTATTTT.

This clonotype has more than one count but fewer than ten. The J gene is TRBJ2-7, the V gene TRBV7-2; D might be TRBD1 (6 bases). Germline CDR1 reads SGHTA; CDR2 reads FQGNSA. V lost 5 bases, J lost 1 base, and 12 bases lay in between. There are 14 residues in the CDR3. The CDR3 loop reads CASSPDRSSYEQYF. In DNA form, the CDR3 reads TGTGCCAGCAGCCCAGACAGGTCTTCCTACGAGCAGTACTTC.

The chain employs TRBV4-1 and TRBJ2-2; TRBD2 agrees at 7 bases. The CDR3 has 17 residues. Germline V gene sequence: CDR1 MGHRA, CDR2 YSYEKL. V lost 0 bases to trimming and J lost 6 bases; unmatched junction nucleotides: 10. The CDR3 nucleotides read TGCGCCAGCAGCCAAGACCATGCTAGCGGTCTACCCGGGGAGCTGTTTTTT. Amino acids: CASSQDHASGLPGELFF.

DNA for the CDR3: TGTGCCATCATTCCGGACAGGGGCTATGGCTACACCTTC. Its protein product is CAIIPDRGYGYTF. The chain employs TRBV10-3 and TRBJ1-2, with 9 bases aligning to TRBD1. Germline values: CDR1 ENHRY, CDR2 SYGVKD. The CDR3 covers 13 residues. V was pared by 7 bases and J by 4 bases, with 4 bases of the junction left unmatched.

The chain combines TRBV6-2 or TRBV6-3 with TRBJ2-7; D might be TRBD1 or TRBD2, each matching 6 bases. The ends were cut back, 6 bases at V and 5 bases at J, with 17 bases in the middle. Germline V gene sequence: CDR1 MNHEY, CDR2 SVGEGT. The CDR3 spans 14 residues. The CDR3 DNA reads as TGTGCCAGCAGACAGGGACTGGCCCCCGACGAGCAGTACTTC. Its protein is CASRQGLAPDEQYF.

The rearrangement uses TRBV27 and TRBJ2-7; D remains ambiguous. V gave up 5 bases and J gave up 0 bases, with 11 bases separating them. The CDR3 runs to 14 residues. The germline CDR1 and CDR2 sequences are MNHEY and SMNVEV (reference sequence). CDR3 coding DNA: TGTGCCAGCAGTATGACCGTCAACTCCTACGAGCAGTACTTC. This encodes CASSMTVNSYEQYF.

The gene calls are TRBV27 and TRBJ2-5, with no clear D. The V and J ends lost 6 bases and 0 bases respectively, with 5 bases between them. The germline V gene encodes CDR1 MNHEY and CDR2 SMNVEV (reference sequence). The CDR3 is 12 amino acids. This chain's CDR3 is CASRSYQETQYF. DNA of the CDR3: TGTGCCAGCAGATCGTACCAAGAGACCCAGTACTTC.

This chain joins TRBV12-3 or TRBV12-4 and TRBJ2-7; maybe TRBD2 (6 bases). The CDR3 consists of 13 residues. V was pared by 7 bases and J by 3 bases, with 13 bases between. The CDR3 sequence is CASMGLGDYEQYF. Here the CDR3 DNA reads TGTGCCAGCATGGGACTGGGGGACTACGAGCAGTACTTC.

The V call is TRBV15, the J call TRBJ2-7; 8 bases agree with TRBD1. This CDR3 contains 16 residues. Germline V lookup: CDR1 LNHNV, CDR2 YYDKDF (reference sequence). The V gene end was trimmed by 3 bases and the J gene end by 0 bases; junction bases not matched to a gene: 7. The CDR3 sequence is CATSRPGQDSSYEQYF. The CDR3 DNA reads as TGTGCCACCAGCAGGCCGGGACAGGATTCCTCCTACGAGCAGTACTTC.

The V gene is TRBV6-1, the J gene TRBJ2-1; weak D call: TRBD1 (6 bases). V was pared by 0 bases and J by 4 bases, with 13 bases between. The germline CDR1 and CDR2 sequences are MNHNS and SASEGT. This CDR3 has 16 residues. DNA of the CDR3: TGTGCCAGCAGTGAAGCCGGGGTAGGGGGATACAATGAGCAGTTCTTC. Translation: CASSEAGVGGYNEQFF.

The gene calls are TRBV19 and TRBJ1-1, with D maybe TRBD1 (5 bases). The CDR3 is made up of 15 amino acids. V lost 6 bases to trimming and J lost 3 bases, with 17 bases between them. Germline V gives CDR1 LNHDA, CDR2 SQIVND (reference sequence). CDR3 DNA: TGTGCCAGTAGAAATCGGGGGATTAGGGACACTGAAGCTTTCTTT. It specifies CASRNRGIRDTEAFF. Full variable domain (remainder filled in from reference TRBV19 and TRBJ1-1): DGGITQSPKYLFRKEGQNVTLSCEQNLNHDAMYWYRQDPGQGLRLIYYSQIVNDFQKGDIAEGYSVSREKKESFPLTVTSAQKNPTAFYLCASRNRGIRDTEAFFGQGTRLTVV.

This clonotype was counted a single time. The chain carries TRBV28 and TRBJ1-1; D gene ambiguous. Germline CDR1 and CDR2: MDHEN and SYDVKM. The CDR3 extends over 12 amino acids. V was pared by 6 bases and J by 4 bases, with 9 bases between. The CDR3: CASSLRITEAFF. The CDR3 bases are TGTGCCAGCAGCCTGCGTATCACTGAAGCTTTCTTT.

This clonotype was recorded once. The V call is TRBV20-1, the J call TRBJ2-2, with 13 bases aligning to TRBD2. Germline loops: CDR1 DFQATT, CDR2 SNEGSKA (reference sequence). V trimming: 3 bases; J trimming: 7 bases; junction bases outside the gene matches: 14. This CDR3 has 18 residues. CDR3 amino acids: CSASYPVTSGRRHGELFF. DNA of the CDR3: TGCAGTGCTAGCTATCCCGTGACTAGCGGGAGGAGGCACGGGGAGCTGTTTTTT.